These 21 T cell receptor beta chains were all obtained from the same sample, sequenced in a study of regulatory T cells in long-lasting Graves disease. Sequencing libraries for TCR beta were prepared with iRepertoire HTBI primers and Arm-PCR of CDR3 regions. TCRdb re-called the multiplex PCR reads with MiXCR, one entry per CDR3 protein. This sample has 350,000 to 500,000 distinct CDR3 sequences, with about 14% found just once. Regarding time point: newly diagnosed GD, antithyroid drugs for less than 3 months. Extracted PBMC RNA gave rise to the TCR library. The same sample was also studied in work on T cells in Graves' hyperthyroidism and ophthalmopathy.

The sample in question was peripheral blood mononuclear cells (PBMCs), obtained at new diagnosis, from a patient treated with antithyroid drugs. These TCRs come from a woman aged 45-65 years with Graves disease.

This clonotype was picked up many times. This chain connects TRBV3-1 to TRBJ2-5; the match to TRBD2 covers 13 bases. The CDR3 sequence is 16 residues long. CDR1 and CDR2 from the germline V gene are LGHDT and YNNKEL (reference sequence). V lost 4 bases and J lost 2; bases outside the gene matches: 4. The CDR3 loop reads CASSRGLAGVQETQYF. The CDR3 nucleotides read TGTGCCAGCAGCCGCGGACTAGCGGGAGTTCAAGAGACCCAGTACTTC.

This clonotype was seen at least ten times. V is TRBV20-1 and J is TRBJ2-1; 8 bases fit TRBD2. Germline V gene data show CDR1 as DFQATT and CDR2 as SNEGSKA (reference sequence). The CDR3 covers 14 residues. With V trimmed by 5 bases and J by 5 bases, 8 bases remained unmatched. The CDR3 sequence is CSALSGSGNNEQFF. DNA of the CDR3: TGCAGTGCTTTGAGCGGGAGTGGGAACAATGAGCAGTTCTTC.

Turning to this clonotype: A read error is possible here, since a much larger clone lies one base away. The chain links TRBV3-1 to TRBJ2-5, with D maybe TRBD2 (6 bases). The CDR3 is 14 residues long. The germline V gene encodes CDR1 LGHDT and CDR2 YNNKEL (reference sequence). The CDR3 region is CASCQREVVETQYF. The CDR3, as DNA: TGTGCCAGCTGCCAAAGGGAGGTAGTTGAGACCCAGTACTTC.

This clonotype was detected many times. The chain uses TRBV29-1 and TRBJ2-7; D gene uncertain. Trimming took 5 bases from V and 5 from J, leaving 7 bases between them. The CDR3 contains 10 residues. CDR1 SQVTM and CDR2 ANQGSEA come from the germline V gene. In nucleotides, the CDR3 is TGCAGCGTTTTGTGGAACGAGCAGTACTTC. It is translated as CSVLWNEQYF.

This sequence joins TRBV5-8 and TRBJ1-1; the D is unclear. This CDR3 region has 11 residues. Trimming took off 3 bases at V and 11 bases at J, with 11 bases between the two ends. Germline-derived CDR1 and CDR2 are SGHTS and YDEGEE. The CDR3 DNA reads TGTGCCAGCAGCTCAGCGACACCGGCTTTCTTT. Amino acid sequence: CASSSATPAFF.

This clonotype has at least ten counts. This chain connects TRBV20-1 to TRBJ2-1; either TRBD1 or TRBD2 may supply D (5 bases each). CDR1 is DFQATT and CDR2 is SNEGSKA in the germline V gene (reference sequence). The V end was cut by 1 base, the J end by 8 bases, with 18 bases between. CDR3 length: 15 amino acids. CDR3 sequence: CSARVPGTPRDEQFF. Here the CDR3 DNA reads TGCAGTGCTAGAGTCCCCGGGACCCCAAGAGATGAGCAGTTCTTC.

The sample holds many counts of this clonotype. This chain connects TRBV2 to TRBJ2-3; D may match TRBD1 or TRBD2 (5 bases each). V was trimmed by 6 bases and J by 5 bases, leaving 15 bases between them. From germline, CDR1 is SNHLY and CDR2 FYNNEI. There are 14 residues in the CDR3. The CDR3 DNA follows: TGTGCCAGCAGGGGGGTGGTAGGCGTAGATACGCAGTATTTT. Translated: CASRGVVGVDTQYF.

The chain is built from TRBV9 and TRBJ2-7; TRBD2 might be the D (8 bases). Germline assignment: CDR1 SGDLS and CDR2 YYNGEE. V was clipped by 0 bases and J by 4 bases, with 23 bases between them. The CDR3 contains 18 residues. CDR3 in DNA: TGTGCCAGCAGCGTAGAGGGGGCAAGCGGGAGACGGGGATACGAGCAGTACTTC. As protein: CASSVEGASGRRGYEQYF.

This clonotype was observed a handful of times. The rearrangement uses TRBV7-2 and TRBJ1-4; TRBD1 agrees at 9 bases. J gave up 6 bases and V 5 bases, and 7 bases lay outside the gene matches. The CDR3 runs to 15 residues. Germline loops: CDR1 SGHTA, CDR2 FQGNSA. The DNA of the CDR3 is TGTGCCAGCAGCCCGCAGACAGGGGGAGATGAAAAACTGTTTTTT. The encoded protein is CASSPQTGGDEKLFF.

This clonotype was recorded at least ten times. The CDR3: CASRAGTGGGLNTEAFF. The DNA for the CDR3 is TGTGCCAGCAGGGCCGGGACAGGGGGGGGATTGAACACTGAAGCTTTCTTT. This chain joins TRBV12-3 or TRBV12-4 and TRBJ1-1, with 11 bases that match TRBD1. The CDR3 is 17 amino acids. V lost 6 bases, J lost 0 bases, and 9 bases stayed unmatched.

Comment on this clonotype: One end of the junction fails to match germline, which may point to a read error. The rearrangement uses TRBV5-1 and TRBJ2-7; 10 nucleotides line up with TRBD1. This CDR3 has 14 residues. Germline CDR1 reads SGHRS; CDR2 reads YFSETQ. CDR3 sequence reads: CASNLGQGPYEQYF. The CDR3 DNA follows: TGCGCCAGCAACTTGGGACAGGGGCCCTACGAGCAGTACTTC.

V and J are TRBV29-1 and TRBJ2-1; D gene uncertain. The V end lost 0 bases, the J end lost 5 bases, and 14 bases lay between the germline ends. Germline CDR1 is SQVTM and CDR2 is ANQGSEA. The CDR3 length is 15 residues. The CDR3 DNA follows: TGCAGCGTTGAAGACGCGCGAGCGCCAGACAATGAGCAGTTCTTC. The encoded protein is CSVEDARAPDNEQFF.

In its sample, this clonotype was seen many times. The chain has TRBV7-8 and TRBJ2-1; 12 bases are a match to TRBD2. CDR1 is SGHVS and CDR2 is FQNEAQ in the germline V gene. This CDR3 has 19 amino acids. The J segment lost 1 base and the V segment lost 5 bases, leaving 12 bases of the junction unmatched. Written as DNA, the CDR3 is TGTGCCAGCAGCCCCAAACTCCTAGCGGGAGGGGGATCCTACAATGAGCAGTTCTTC. Residues: CASSPKLLAGGGSYNEQFF.

Only a few counts were recorded for this clonotype. The CDR3 coding sequence is TGTGCCAGCAGTTACTCGGCCGGGGACACCAGCTACAATGAGCAGTTCTTC. Protein sequence: CASSYSAGDTSYNEQFF. The chain uses TRBV6-2 or TRBV6-3 and TRBJ2-1; possibly TRBD1 for D (6 bases). The length of the CDR3 is 17 residues. V lost 0 bases and J lost 3, with 15 bases in between. CDR1 is MNHEY and CDR2 is SVGEGT in the germline V gene.

This chain links TRBV25-1 with TRBJ1-4; tentatively, D is TRBD1 (5 bases). The CDR3 covers 15 residues. Trimming took off 3 bases at V and 4 bases at J, with 12 bases between the two ends. Germline assignment: CDR1 MGHDK and CDR2 SYGVNS. CDR3 nucleotide sequence: TGTGCCAGCAGTGACGAACAGGACTTTAATGAAAAACTGTTTTTT. It codes for CASSDEQDFNEKLFF.

The chain carries TRBV18 and TRBJ2-4; 8 bases fit TRBD1. Germline V gives CDR1 KGHSH, CDR2 LQKENI. The CDR3 extends over 17 amino acids. Trimming removed 5 bases from V and 1 base from J; junction bases left unmatched: 10. The CDR3 loop is CASSLTGESVAKNIQYF. The CDR3 DNA follows: TGTGCCAGCTCATTGACAGGGGAGAGTGTGGCCAAAAACATTCAGTACTTC.

This clonotype came up many times. The V and J genes are TRBV28 and TRBJ2-7; tentatively, D is TRBD1 or TRBD2 (5 bases each). The CDR3 has 12 residues. Trimming pared 6 bases from V and 6 bases from J, leaving 12 bases between. Per the germline V gene, CDR1 is MDHEN and CDR2 is SYDVKM. The CDR3 DNA reads TGTGCCAGCAGCCCTGGGACGGGCGAGCAGTACTTC. It is translated as CASSPGTGEQYF.

In its sample, this clonotype was seen many times. The rearrangement links TRBV30 to TRBJ1-5, with unresolved D. The V and J ends lost 1 base and 7 bases respectively, with 14 bases between them. The CDR3 contains 14 residues. Germline loops: CDR1 GTSNPN, CDR2 SVGIG (reference sequence). CDR3: CAWSDHVSGQPQHF. CDR3 nucleotide sequence: TGTGCCTGGAGTGACCACGTCTCGGGACAGCCCCAGCATTTT. The complete variable domain, with remaining parts taken from reference TRBV30 and TRBJ1-5, reads SQTIHQWPATLVQPVGSPLSLECTVEGTSNPNLYWYRQAAGRGLQLLFYSVGIGQISSEVPQNLSASRPQDRQFILSSKKLLLSDSGFYLCAWSDHVSGQPQHFGDGTRLSIL.

The V call is TRBV19, the J call TRBJ2-7; D gene uncertain. CDR3 size: 12 residues. Trimming removed 5 bases at V and 5 bases at J, with 10 bases between. The germline gives CDR1 LNHDA, CDR2 SQIVND (reference sequence). In nucleotides, the CDR3 is TGTGCCAGTAGTCGGGCCCCAAACGAGCAGTACTTC. Translation: CASSRAPNEQYF.

The V call is TRBV28, the J call TRBJ2-5; TRBD2 aligns across 7 bases. The germline gives CDR1 MDHEN, CDR2 SYDVKM. The CDR3 runs to 16 residues. Trimming cost V 6 bases and J 3 bases; bases outside gene matches: 13. This chain's CDR3 is CASRGRGRARKETQYF. The CDR3 DNA reads as TGTGCCAGCAGGGGGAGGGGCAGGGCGAGGAAAGAGACCCAGTACTTC.

In its sample, this clonotype was seen a few times. This chain connects TRBV29-1 to TRBJ2-1; D ambiguous. V dropped 8 bases and J dropped 5 bases, with 4 bases sitting between them. The CDR3 is made up of 9 amino acids. From germline, CDR1 is SQVTM and CDR2 ANQGSEA. The CDR3 region is CSINNEQFF. The CDR3 DNA is TGCAGCATAAACAATGAGCAGTTCTTC.